This TCR beta chain is from a study of T-cell reconstitution after alpha-beta-depleted transplantation in children (dated by TCRdb to between 2015 and 2016). In the study overall: The study quantitatively tracked T-cell immune reconstitution after TCRalphabeta/CD19-depleted allogeneic hematopoietic cell transplantation in children using TCR repertoire profiling.

Library method: PCR. TCRdb lists the instrument as Illumina HiSeq 2500. TCR library preparation used molecular barcoding, with unique molecular identifiers applied to normalize quantification of the TCRbeta repertoire. TCRdb redid the processing of the public reads, applying fastp at Q25 and MiXCR, and retained in-frame beta chains. Each CDR3 protein gets just one entry, which takes the most common genes and DNA from the rows behind it. This sample comprises just over 350,000 distinct CDR3 sequences, 10% to 15% of them detected only once. Roughly 4.3% of the sample lies in the top ten. In regard to this clonotype: The clone's antigen remains unknown. No much larger clone is present one base from it, and per-base qualities are unavailable.

The germline V and J ends show losses of 5 bases and 7 bases respectively, and no gene match explains 5 bases of the junction. CDR3 length: 12 amino acids, cysteine to phenylalanine. The read is trimmed to its CDR3 DNA, 36 bases read in frame from base 1. CDR1 SQVTM and CDR2 ANQGSEA were looked up in the germline V gene. This specimen consisted of PBMCs, obtained from the stem cell graft. In this chain, TRBV29-1 is recombined with TRBJ1-5, and 7 junctional nucleotides match TRBD1. The clonotype was recovered from a human donor who donated a stem cell graft to a child with Fanconi anemia. At the DNA level, the sequence is TGCAGCGTTTCGACAGGGTCCCAGCCCCAGCATTTT. Its protein reads: CSVSTGSQPQHF.